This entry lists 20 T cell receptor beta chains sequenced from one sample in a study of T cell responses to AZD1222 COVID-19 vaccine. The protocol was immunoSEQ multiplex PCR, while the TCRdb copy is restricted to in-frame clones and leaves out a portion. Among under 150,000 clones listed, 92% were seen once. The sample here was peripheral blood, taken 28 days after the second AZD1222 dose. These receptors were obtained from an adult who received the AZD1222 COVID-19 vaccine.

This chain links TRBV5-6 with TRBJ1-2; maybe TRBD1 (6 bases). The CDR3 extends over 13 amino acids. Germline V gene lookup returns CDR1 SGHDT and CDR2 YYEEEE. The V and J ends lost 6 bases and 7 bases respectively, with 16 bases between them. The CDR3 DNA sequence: TGTGCCAGCACTCGGACAGCCGGAGGTGGCTACACCTTC. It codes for CASTRTAGGGYTF.

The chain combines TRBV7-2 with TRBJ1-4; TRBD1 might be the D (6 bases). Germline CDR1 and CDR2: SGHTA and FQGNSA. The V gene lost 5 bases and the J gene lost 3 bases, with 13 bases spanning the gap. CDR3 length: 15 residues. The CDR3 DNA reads TGTGCCAGCAGCCCCAGGTGGGGGCCTAATGAAAAACTGTTTTTT. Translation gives CASSPRWGPNEKLFF. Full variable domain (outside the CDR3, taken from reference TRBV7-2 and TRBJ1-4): GAGVSQSPSNKVTEKGKDVELRCDPISGHTALYWYRQSLGQGLEFLIYFQGNSAPDKSGLPSDRFSAERTGGSVSTLTIQRTQQEDSAVYLCASSPRWGPNEKLFFGSGTQLSVL.

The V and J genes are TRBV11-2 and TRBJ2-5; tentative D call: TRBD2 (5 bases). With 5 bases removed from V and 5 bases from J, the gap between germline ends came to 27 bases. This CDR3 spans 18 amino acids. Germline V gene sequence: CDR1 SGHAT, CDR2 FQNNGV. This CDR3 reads CASSPPRYYSRGFETQYF. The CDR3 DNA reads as TGTGCCAGCAGCCCACCCCGGTACTACTCCCGGGGTTTTGAGACCCAGTACTTC.

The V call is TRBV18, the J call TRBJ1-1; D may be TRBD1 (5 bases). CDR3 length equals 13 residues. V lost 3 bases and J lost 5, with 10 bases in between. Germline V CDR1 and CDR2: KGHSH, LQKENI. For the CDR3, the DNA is TGTGCCAGCTCACCTGGGGCGGGGACTGAAGCTTTCTTT. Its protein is CASSPGAGTEAFF.

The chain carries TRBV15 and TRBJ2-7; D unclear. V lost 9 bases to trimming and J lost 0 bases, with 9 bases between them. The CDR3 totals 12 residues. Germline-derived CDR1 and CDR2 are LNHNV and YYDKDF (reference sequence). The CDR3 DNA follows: TGTGCCACGCAAGGCTTCTCCTACGAGCAGTACTTC. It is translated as CATQGFSYEQYF.

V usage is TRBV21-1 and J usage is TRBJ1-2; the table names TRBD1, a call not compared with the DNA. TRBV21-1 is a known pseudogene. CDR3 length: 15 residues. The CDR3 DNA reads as TGTGCCAGCAGCAAAGCCCCGACAGGGAACTATGGCTACACCTTC. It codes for CASSKAPTGNYGYTF.

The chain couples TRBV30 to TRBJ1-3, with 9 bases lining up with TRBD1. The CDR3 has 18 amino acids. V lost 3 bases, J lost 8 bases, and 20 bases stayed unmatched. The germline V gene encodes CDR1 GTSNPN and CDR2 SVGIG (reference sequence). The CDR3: CAWSPLGGTGLFVDTIYF. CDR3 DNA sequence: TGTGCCTGGAGCCCTCTAGGTGGGACAGGGCTCTTCGTAGACACCATATATTTT.

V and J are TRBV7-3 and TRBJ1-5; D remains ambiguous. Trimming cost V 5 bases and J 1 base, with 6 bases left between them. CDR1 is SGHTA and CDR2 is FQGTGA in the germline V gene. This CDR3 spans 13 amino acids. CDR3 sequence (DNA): TGTGCCAGCAGCATTCAGAGCAATCAGCCCCAGCATTTT. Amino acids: CASSIQSNQPQHF.

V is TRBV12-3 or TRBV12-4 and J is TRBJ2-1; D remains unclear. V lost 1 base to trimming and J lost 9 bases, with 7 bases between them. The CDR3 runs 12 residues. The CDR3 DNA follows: TGTGCCAGCAGTTTAGGGCAGCTTGAGCAGTTCTTC. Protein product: CASSLGQLEQFF.

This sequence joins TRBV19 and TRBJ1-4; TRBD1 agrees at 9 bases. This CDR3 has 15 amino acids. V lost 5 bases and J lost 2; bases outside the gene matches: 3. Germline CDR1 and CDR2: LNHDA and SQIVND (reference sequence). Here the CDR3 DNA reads TGTGCCAGTAGTGGCACAGGGGGCACTAATGAAAAACTGTTTTTT. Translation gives CASSGTGGTNEKLFF.

The CDR3 reads CASVGEANTIYF. The DNA of the CDR3 is TGTGCCAGCGTAGGAGAGGCAAACACCATATATTTT. The gene calls are TRBV12-3 or TRBV12-4 and TRBJ1-3; unclear D gene. Trimming shortened V by 8 bases and J by 6 bases, and 11 bases separated the two germline ends. The CDR3 is 12 residues long.

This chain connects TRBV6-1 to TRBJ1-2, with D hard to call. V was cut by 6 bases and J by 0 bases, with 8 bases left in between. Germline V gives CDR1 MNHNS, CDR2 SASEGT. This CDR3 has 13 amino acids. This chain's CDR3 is CASSLLANYGYTF. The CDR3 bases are TGTGCCAGCAGCTTACTGGCTAACTATGGCTACACCTTC.

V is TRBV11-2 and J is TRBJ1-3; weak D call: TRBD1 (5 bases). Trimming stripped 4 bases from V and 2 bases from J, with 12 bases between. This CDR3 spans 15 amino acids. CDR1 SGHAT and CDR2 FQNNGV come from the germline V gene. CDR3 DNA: TGTGCCAGCAGCTCGGGGGGAGTGCCTGGAAACACCATATATTTT. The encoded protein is CASSSGGVPGNTIYF.

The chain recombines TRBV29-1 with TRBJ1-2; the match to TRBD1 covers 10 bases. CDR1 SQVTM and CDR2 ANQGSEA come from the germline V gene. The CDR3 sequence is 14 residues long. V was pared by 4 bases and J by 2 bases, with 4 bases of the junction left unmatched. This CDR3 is CSVARTGGNYGYTF. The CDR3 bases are TGCAGCGTTGCGCGGACAGGGGGGAACTATGGCTACACCTTC.

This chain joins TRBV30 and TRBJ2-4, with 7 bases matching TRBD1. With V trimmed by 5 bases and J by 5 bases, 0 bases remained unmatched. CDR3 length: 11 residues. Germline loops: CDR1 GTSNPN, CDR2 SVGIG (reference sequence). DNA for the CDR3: TGTGCCTGGGACAGGGAAAACATTCAGTACTTC. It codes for CAWDRENIQYF.

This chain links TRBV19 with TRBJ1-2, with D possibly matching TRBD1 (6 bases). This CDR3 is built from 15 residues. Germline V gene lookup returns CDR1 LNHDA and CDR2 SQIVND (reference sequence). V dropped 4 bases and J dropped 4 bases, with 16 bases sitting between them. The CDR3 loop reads CASSTQLQGSYGYTF. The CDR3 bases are TGTGCCAGTAGTACCCAACTCCAGGGGAGCTATGGCTACACCTTC.

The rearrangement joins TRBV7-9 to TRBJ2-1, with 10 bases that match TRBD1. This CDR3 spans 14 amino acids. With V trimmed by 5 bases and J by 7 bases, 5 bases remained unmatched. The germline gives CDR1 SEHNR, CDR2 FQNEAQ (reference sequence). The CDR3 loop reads CASSPGQGVNEQFF. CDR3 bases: TGTGCCAGCAGCCCCGGACAGGGGGTGAATGAGCAGTTCTTC.

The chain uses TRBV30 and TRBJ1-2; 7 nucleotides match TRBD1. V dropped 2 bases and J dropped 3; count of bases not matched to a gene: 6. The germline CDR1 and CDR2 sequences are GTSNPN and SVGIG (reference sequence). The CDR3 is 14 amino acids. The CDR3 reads CAWSHPGQYYGYTF. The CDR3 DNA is TGTGCCTGGAGTCATCCGGGACAGTACTATGGCTACACCTTC.

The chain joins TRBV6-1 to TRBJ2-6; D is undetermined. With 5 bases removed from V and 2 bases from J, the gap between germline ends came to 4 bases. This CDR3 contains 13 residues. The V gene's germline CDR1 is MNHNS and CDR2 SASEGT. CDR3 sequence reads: CASSPAGANVLTF. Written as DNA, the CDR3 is TGTGCCAGCAGTCCGGCTGGGGCCAACGTCCTGACTTTC.

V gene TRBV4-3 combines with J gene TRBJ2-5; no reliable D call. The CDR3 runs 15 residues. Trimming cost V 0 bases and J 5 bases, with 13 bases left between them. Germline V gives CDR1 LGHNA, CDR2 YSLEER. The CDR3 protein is CASSQDRRPAETQYF. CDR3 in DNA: TGCGCCAGCAGCCAAGATCGCAGGCCGGCGGAGACCCAGTACTTC.